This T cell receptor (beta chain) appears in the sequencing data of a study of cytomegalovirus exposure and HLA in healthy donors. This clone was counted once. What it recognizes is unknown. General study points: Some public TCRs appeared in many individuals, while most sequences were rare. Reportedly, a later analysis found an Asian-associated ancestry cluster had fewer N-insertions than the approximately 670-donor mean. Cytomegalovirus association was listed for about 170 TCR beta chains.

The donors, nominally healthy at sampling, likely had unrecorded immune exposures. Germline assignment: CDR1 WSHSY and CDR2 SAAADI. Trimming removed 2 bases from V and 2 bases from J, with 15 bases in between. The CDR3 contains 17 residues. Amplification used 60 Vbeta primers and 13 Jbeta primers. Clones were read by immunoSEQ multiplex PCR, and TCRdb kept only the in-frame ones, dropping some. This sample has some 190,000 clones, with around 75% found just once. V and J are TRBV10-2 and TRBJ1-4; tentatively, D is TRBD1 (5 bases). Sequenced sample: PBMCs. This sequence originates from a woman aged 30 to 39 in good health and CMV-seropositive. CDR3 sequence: CASSEQGQGRTNEKLFF. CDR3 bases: TGCGCCAGCAGTGAGCAGGGTCAGGGTAGGACTAATGAAAAACTGTTTTTT.